The next 9 T cell receptor beta chains were all read from a single sample in a study of TIL therapy for anti-PD-1-resistant metastatic lung cancer. The libraries were made with immunoSEQ v3. Generated by immunoSEQ multiplex PCR, the TCRdb table keeps only in-frame clones and is missing some. Of more than 55,000 clones listed, roughly two thirds were seen once; the top ten hold approximately 7%. The time point is: pre-treatment sample, taken before nivolumab and TIL therapy. The sample was blood, taken at baseline. These receptors all stem from a person aged 25 to 80 with non-small cell lung cancer.

This clone has a handful of counts. This chain connects TRBV6-5 to TRBJ1-4, with 9 bases fitting TRBD1. The CDR3 runs 13 residues. Germline V CDR1 and CDR2: MNHEY, SVGAGI. Trimming took 11 bases from V and 6 from J; bases not matched to a gene: 7. CDR3 sequence: CAARQGGDEKLFF. CDR3 nucleotides: TGTGCCGCTAGACAGGGGGGGGATGAAAAACTGTTTTTT.

The gene calls are TRBV5-4 and TRBJ1-6; 9 positions agree with TRBD1. The germline V gene encodes CDR1 SGHNT and CDR2 YYREEE (reference sequence). This CDR3 is built from 16 residues. Unmatched junction bases numbered 5, after V lost 0 bases and J lost 7 bases. The CDR3 sequence: CASSLVQTGGNSPLHF. For the CDR3, the DNA is TGTGCCAGCAGCTTGGTCCAGACAGGGGGAAATTCACCCCTCCACTTT.

The V gene is TRBV7-9, the J gene TRBJ1-4; the match to TRBD1 covers 7 bases. The CDR3 is 15 residues long. J was trimmed by 8 bases and V by 4 bases; bases with no gene match: 10. Germline CDR1 and CDR2: SEHNR and FQNEAQ (reference sequence). The CDR3 is CASSSTGAPAEKLFF. CDR3 bases: TGTGCCAGCAGCTCCACAGGGGCGCCGGCAGAAAAACTGTTTTTT. Filled out from reference TRBV7-9 and TRBJ1-4, the complete variable domain reads DTGVSQNPRHKITKRGQNVTFRCDPISEHNRLYWYRQTLGQGPEFLTYFQNEAQLEKSRLLSDRFSAERPKGSFSTLEIQRTEQGDSAMYLCASSSTGAPAEKLFFGSGTQLSVL.

In this sample, this clone turned up once. The rearrangement joins TRBV6-1 to TRBJ2-7; D is undetermined. This CDR3 contains 11 residues. CDR1 is MNHNS, CDR2 SASEGT, per germline. Trimming pared 2 bases from V and 4 bases from J, leaving 3 bases between. The CDR3 coding sequence is TGTGCCAGCAGTGAAAGTTACGAGCAGTACTTC. It translates to CASSESYEQYF.

The V call is TRBV27, the J call TRBJ2-7; 9 bases match TRBD1. The CDR3 sequence is 16 residues long. The J segment lost 5 bases and the V segment lost 2 bases, leaving 10 bases of the junction unmatched. In germline, CDR1 is MNHEY, CDR2 SMNVEV (reference sequence). The CDR3 DNA is TGTGCCAGCAGTTTAAGTTCCGGGACAGGGAGGAACGAGCAGTACTTC. Translation: CASSLSSGTGRNEQYF.

The chain uses TRBV9 and TRBJ2-1, with D hard to call. Per the germline V gene, CDR1 is SGDLS and CDR2 is YYNGEE. CDR3 size: 13 residues. The V end was cut by 2 bases, the J end by 7 bases, with 10 bases between. CDR3 region: CASSVDTTNEQFF. The CDR3 DNA reads as TGTGCCAGCAGCGTCGATACAACAAATGAGCAGTTCTTC. The complete variable domain, with remaining parts taken from reference TRBV9 and TRBJ2-1, reads DSGVTQTPKHLITATGQRVTLRCSPRSGDLSVYWYQQSLDQGLQFLIQYYNGEERAKGNILERFSAQQFPDLHSELNLSSLELGDSALYFCASSVDTTNEQFFGPGTRLTVL.

The CDR3 nucleotides are TGTGCCAGCAGCTTCCGGGAGAACTATGGCTACACCTTC. This translates into CASSFRENYGYTF. The V gene is TRBV5-5, the J gene TRBJ1-2; D is uncertain. Germline values: CDR1 SGHKS, CDR2 YYEKEE (reference sequence). The V end lost 2 bases, the J end lost 2 bases, and 7 bases lay between the germline ends. The CDR3 loop spans 13 amino acids.

The DNA of the CDR3 is TGTGCCAGTAGTATAGACAGGATAAATCAGCCCCAGCATTTT. This translates into CASSIDRINQPQHF. The chain couples TRBV19 to TRBJ1-5; no firm D call. The germline gives CDR1 LNHDA, CDR2 SQIVND (reference sequence). This CDR3 region has 14 residues. With 0 bases removed from V and 4 bases from J, the gap between germline ends came to 7 bases.

The J gene is TRBJ1-6, the V gene TRBV5-1; no clear D. Germline CDR1 SGHRS, CDR2 YFSETQ. CDR3 length: 14 amino acids. The V end was cut by 2 bases, the J end by 8 bases, with 11 bases between. DNA of the CDR3: TGCGCCAGCAGCTTAGTAGGGTTTGATTCACCCCTCCACTTT. This gives the protein CASSLVGFDSPLHF.